A single sample gave rise to the 11 T cell receptor beta chains below, sequenced in a study of cytomegalovirus exposure and HLA in healthy donors. The PCR was carried out with 60 Vbeta primers and 13 Jbeta primers. Assay: immunoSEQ multiplex PCR; the TCRdb copy retains only in-frame clones and omits some. The table includes fewer than 95,000 clones, around 81% detected once. Sequenced sample: PBMCs. Receptors were obtained from a man between 18 and 29 years old in good health and CMV-seronegative.

The rearrangement uses TRBV29-1 and TRBJ2-2; TRBD1 aligns across 8 bases. The V gene end was trimmed by 3 bases and the J gene end by 6 bases; junction bases not matched to a gene: 3. The CDR3 contains 13 residues. Per germline, CDR1 SQVTM and CDR2 ANQGSEA. The CDR3 spells CSVDRGPSGELFF. The CDR3 nucleotides read TGCAGCGTTGACAGGGGGCCCTCCGGGGAGCTGTTTTTT.

This sequence joins TRBV5-1 and TRBJ2-7; no reliable D call. Per the germline V gene, CDR1 is SGHRS and CDR2 is YFSETQ. Trimming took off 1 base at V and 0 bases at J, with 8 bases between the two ends. The CDR3 covers 14 residues. CDR3 bases: TGCGCCAGCAGCTTGCCCGAGAGCTCCTACGAGCAGTACTTC. It specifies CASSLPESSYEQYF. The full variable domain, its missing parts supplied by reference TRBV5-1 and TRBJ2-7, is KAGVTQTPRYLIKTRGQQVTLSCSPISGHRSVSWYQQTPGQGLQFLFEYFSETQRNKGNFPGRFSGRQFSNSRSEMNVSTLELGDSALYLCASSLPESSYEQYFGPGTRLTVT.

The chain carries TRBV6-6 and TRBJ2-7; the D is unclear. V dropped 0 bases and J dropped 0 bases, with 9 bases sitting between them. The CDR3 is 15 amino acids. Per the germline V gene, CDR1 is MNHNY and CDR2 is SVGAGI (reference sequence). CDR3: CASSYSPDTSYEQYF. The CDR3 DNA reads as TGTGCCAGCAGTTACTCACCAGATACCTCCTACGAGCAGTACTTC.

The V call is TRBV7-9, the J call TRBJ2-1; possibly TRBD2 for D (5 bases). Germline loops: CDR1 SEHNR, CDR2 FQNEAQ (reference sequence). V was pared by 11 bases and J by 5 bases, with 7 bases between. The length of the CDR3 is 10 residues. CDR3 DNA: TGTGCCGCCGGGGACAATGAGCAGTTCTTC. Translating gives CAAGDNEQFF.

This clone is a singleton in its sample. The genes are TRBV4-1 and TRBJ2-1, with 8 bases fitting TRBD2. The CDR3 runs 15 residues. V trimming: 2 bases; J trimming: 8 bases; junction bases outside the gene matches: 8. The germline gives CDR1 MGHRA, CDR2 YSYEKL. DNA for the CDR3: TGCGCCAGCAGCCAACCGGGGGGGGCGGACGATGAGCAGTTCTTC. It specifies CASSQPGGADDEQFF.

This chain links TRBV6-5 with TRBJ1-6; 7 bases match TRBD1. This CDR3 region has 15 residues. CDR1 MNHEY and CDR2 SVGAGI come from the germline V gene. J was trimmed by 7 bases and V by 7 bases; bases with no gene match: 10. For the CDR3, the DNA is TGTGCCAGCAAGAAACAGGGACAGCTCAATTCACCCCTCCACTTT. Amino acid sequence: CASKKQGQLNSPLHF.

This clone was seen a single time. The rearrangement joins TRBV6-1 to TRBJ1-3; D gene unclear. The ends were cut back, 10 bases at V and 0 bases at J, with 7 bases in the middle. The CDR3 extends over 12 amino acids. Looked up from germline, CDR1 is MNHNS and CDR2 is SASEGT. CDR3 nucleotides: TGTGCCACCCAGGTCTCTGGAAACACCATATATTTT. Protein: CATQVSGNTIYF.

The rearrangement uses TRBV5-1 and TRBJ2-7; D remains unclear. CDR1 and CDR2 from the germline V gene are SGHRS and YFSETQ. The CDR3 length is 11 residues. The germline V and J ends were trimmed by 3 bases and 5 bases, with 6 bases remaining between them. CDR3 nucleotides: TGCGCCAGCAGCTCTACCGACGAGCAGTACTTC. It specifies CASSSTDEQYF.

The chain carries TRBV11-2 and TRBJ2-2; D is unresolved. Between the trimmed V and J ends, which lost 5 bases and 4 bases, there was a span of 5 bases. Germline V gives CDR1 SGHAT, CDR2 FQNNGV. This CDR3 spans 12 amino acids. CDR3 sequence (DNA): TGTGCCAGCAGCCTACTCACCGGGGAGCTGTTTTTT. This sequence encodes CASSLLTGELFF.

This clone was picked up a small number of times. This CDR3 is CASSQDQVDYTF. In nucleotides, the CDR3 is TGTGCCAGCAGCCAAGATCAGGTTGACTACACCTTC. The chain couples TRBV4-2 to TRBJ1-2; D unresolved. Germline V gene data show CDR1 as LGHNA and CDR2 as YNFKEQ. V lost 0 bases and J 10 bases, leaving 9 bases between the germline ends. This CDR3 is 12 amino acids long.

The gene calls are TRBV9 and TRBJ2-3; 8 nucleotides agree with TRBD2. In germline, CDR1 is SGDLS, CDR2 YYNGEE. This CDR3 has 16 amino acids. V lost 0 bases to trimming and J lost 1 base; unmatched junction nucleotides: 4. This CDR3 is CASSVALGRGTDTQYF. The CDR3 DNA sequence: TGTGCCAGCAGCGTAGCTCTCGGGAGGGGCACAGATACGCAGTATTTT.